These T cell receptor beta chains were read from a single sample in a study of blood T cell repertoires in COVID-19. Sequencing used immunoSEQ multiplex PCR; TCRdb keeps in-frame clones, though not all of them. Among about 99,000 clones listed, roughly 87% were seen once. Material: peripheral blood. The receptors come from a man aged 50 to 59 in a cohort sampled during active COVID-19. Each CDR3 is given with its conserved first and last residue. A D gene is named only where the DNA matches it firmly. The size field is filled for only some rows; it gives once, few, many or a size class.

CASSQWTGRPRNTIYF,TGCGCCAGCAGTCAATGGACAGGGCGGCCGAGAAACACCATATATTTT,TRBD1,TRBV23-1,once,TRBJ1-3
CASVTSGGVSYNEQFF,TGTGCCAGTGTGACTAGCGGGGGGGTCTCCTACAATGAGCAGTTCTTC,TRBD2,TRBV2,once,TRBJ2-1
CASSYRSSYNSPLHF,TGTGCCAGCAGTTATAGGAGCTCCTATAATTCACCCCTCCACTTT,NA,TRBV6-5,NA,TRBJ1-6
CASSLRTLGTDTQYF,TGTGCCAGCAGCTTGAGAACTCTCGGGACAGATACGCAGTATTTT,NA,TRBV5-6,once,TRBJ2-3
CASSFGAITQPEGYTF,TGTGCCAGCAGTTTTGGGGCGATCACCCAACCGGAGGGCTACACCTTC,NA,TRBV6-6,NA,TRBJ1-2
CASSLSDRAGEQFF,TGTGCCAGCAGCTTATCGGACAGGGCGGGTGAGCAGTTCTTC,TRBD1,TRBV7-9,few,TRBJ2-1
CASTSTGINGDIQYF,TGTGCCAGCACCTCGACAGGGATAAACGGGGACATTCAGTACTTC,TRBD1,TRBV6-6,NA,TRBJ2-4
CASNIGQGAFTEAFF,TGTGCCAGCAACATCGGACAGGGGGCCTTCACTGAAGCTTTCTTT,TRBD1,TRBV2,NA,TRBJ1-1
CASSLDRYDEQYF,TGTGCCAGCTCACTGGACAGGTACGACGAGCAGTACTTC,TRBD1,TRBV18,NA,TRBJ2-7
CASSEVAANTGELFF,TGTGCCAGCAGTGAAGTTGCGGCGAACACCGGGGAGCTGTTTTTT,NA,TRBV2,NA,TRBJ2-2
CASMSQGASLGEQYF,TGTGCCAGCATGTCTCAGGGGGCCTCACTAGGCGAGCAGTACTTC,TRBD1,TRBV6-5,NA,TRBJ2-7
CASRAGPTEAFF,TGTGCCAGCAGGGCAGGGCCCACTGAAGCTTTCTTT,NA,TRBV27,NA,TRBJ1-1
CASSAGQHATNEKLFF,TGTGCCAGCAGCGCGGGACAGCATGCAACTAATGAAAAACTGTTTTTT,TRBD1,TRBV11-2,NA,TRBJ1-4
CASSEASSYNSPLHF,TGTGCCAGCTCGGAGGCGAGCTCCTATAATTCACCCCTCCACTTT,NA,TRBV18,NA,TRBJ1-6
CASSQGQGNQPQHF,TGTGCCAGCAGCCAAGGACAGGGAAATCAGCCCCAGCATTTT,TRBD1,TRBV3-1/TRBV3-2,NA,TRBJ1-5
CASSPVYRGVAAFF,TGTGCCAGCAGCCCAGTATACAGGGGAGTTGCAGCTTTCTTT,TRBD1,TRBV6-5,few,TRBJ1-1
CASSWTEGPLHF,TGTGCCAGCAGCTGGACTGAAGGTCCCCTCCACTTT,NA,TRBV11-3,NA,TRBJ1-6
CASSEAAQNNQPQHF,TGTGCCAGCAGTGAAGCGGCACAGAACAATCAGCCCCAGCATTTT,NA,TRBV2,NA,TRBJ1-5
CASSGALGRSSTDTQYF,TGTGCCAGCAGTGGGGCCCTGGGGCGCTCTAGCACAGATACGCAGTATTTT,NA,TRBV6-4,NA,TRBJ2-3
CSVGEQDGYTF,TGCAGCGTTGGCGAACAGGATGGCTACACCTTC,NA,TRBV29-1,NA,TRBJ1-2
CASSQGTGKDIQYF,TGCGCCAGCAGCCAGGGGACAGGGAAGGACATTCAGTACTTC,TRBD1,TRBV5-1,NA,TRBJ2-4
CASSGRPGQGAGEQFF,TGTGCCAGCAGCGGTCGTCCGGGACAGGGGGCCGGTGAGCAGTTCTTC,TRBD1,TRBV7-9,NA,TRBJ2-1
CASSLALSSTDTQYF,TGCGCCAGCAGCTTGGCCCTGTCCAGCACAGATACGCAGTATTTT,NA,TRBV5-1,NA,TRBJ2-3
CASSYGAVSYEQYF,TGTGCCAGCAGTTACGGGGCAGTGTCCTACGAGCAGTACTTC,NA,TRBV6-5,NA,TRBJ2-7
CASGTGQLNTEAFF,TGTGCTAGTGGAACTGGACAGTTGAACACTGAAGCTTTCTTT,NA,TRBV12-5,NA,TRBJ1-1
CASMRGGETQYF,TGTGCCAGCATGCGGGGGGGAGAGACCCAGTACTTC,TRBD2,TRBV2,few,TRBJ2-5
CASSSPGASFEQYF,TGTGCCAGCAGTTCCCCTGGGGCTTCTTTCGAGCAGTACTTC,NA,TRBV6-5,NA,TRBJ2-7
CASRDPGQINYGYTF,TGTGCCAGCAGGGACCCGGGACAGATTAACTATGGCTACACCTTC,TRBD1,TRBV19,NA,TRBJ1-2
CASSPTSGTDTQYF,TGTGCCAGCTCCCCCACTTCTGGCACAGATACGCAGTATTTT,NA,TRBV3-1/TRBV3-2,NA,TRBJ2-3
CASSSSWGGETQYF,TGTGCCAGCAGTTCGTCTTGGGGGGGAGAGACCCAGTACTTC,TRBD2,TRBV2,once,TRBJ2-5
CASVSTTGVRYTEAFF,TGTGCCAGCGTGTCCACAACAGGGGTTCGATACACTGAAGCTTTCTTT,TRBD1,TRBV28,NA,TRBJ1-1
CASSFPGQPQHF,TGTGCCAGCAGCTTCCCCGGGCAGCCCCAGCATTTT,NA,TRBV5-6,few,TRBJ1-5
CASSLGLQGNQPQHF,TGTGCCAGCAGCTTAGGGCTCCAGGGGAATCAGCCCCAGCATTTT,NA,TRBV7-8,once,TRBJ1-5
CASSLRGGTMGSYNEQFF,TGTGCCAGCAGCCTAAGGGGCGGGACGATGGGCTCCTACAATGAGCAGTTCTTC,NA,TRBV14,NA,TRBJ2-1
CASSFPGAGTEAFF,TGTGCCAGTAGTTTCCCAGGCGCCGGCACTGAAGCTTTCTTT,NA,TRBV19,NA,TRBJ1-1
CASSQDVRGNYGYTF,TGTGCCAGCAGCCAAGATGTCAGGGGAAACTATGGCTACACCTTC,NA,TRBV3-1/TRBV3-2,NA,TRBJ1-2
CASSSRRGLMNEKLFF,TGTGCCAGCAGCTCGCGACGGGGGTTAATGAATGAAAAACTGTTTTTT,NA,TRBV7-8,once,TRBJ1-4
CASSHGEADTQYF,TGTGCCAGCAGCCATGGGGAGGCGGATACGCAGTATTTT,NA,TRBV9,NA,TRBJ2-3
CASSPRFGLGTNNEQFF,TGTGCCAGCAGCCCCCGGTTTGGACTAGGTACAAACAATGAGCAGTTCTTC,TRBD2,TRBV7-6,NA,TRBJ2-1
CASSPRRGESNTGELFF,TGTGCCAGCAGCCCACGTCGCGGGGAGTCGAACACCGGGGAGCTGTTTTTT,NA,TRBV11-2,NA,TRBJ2-2
CASSQDPTGVFEAFF,TGCGCCAGCAGCCAAGATCCCACAGGGGTTTTTGAAGCTTTCTTT,TRBD1,TRBV4-1,NA,TRBJ1-1
CASSYSGAGGYTF,TGTGCCAGCAGTTACTCGGGGGCAGGTGGCTACACCTTC,NA,TRBV6-5,NA,TRBJ1-2
CASSVVGQGARGYTF,TGTGCCAGCAGCGTAGTCGGGCAGGGGGCGAGGGGCTACACCTTC,TRBD1,TRBV9,few,TRBJ1-2
CASSQESGGQDTF,TGCGCCAGCAGCCAAGAGTCAGGGGGCCAGGACACCTTC,TRBD1,TRBV4-1,NA,TRBJ1-2
CASSKKEGLTGELFF,TGTGCCAGCAGCAAAAAAGAGGGCCTCACCGGGGAGCTGTTTTTT,NA,TRBV21-1,NA,TRBJ2-2
CASSLLAGEGRNEQFF,TGTGCCAGCAGCTTACTAGCGGGGGAGGGTCGCAATGAGCAGTTCTTC,TRBD2,TRBV13,NA,TRBJ2-1
CATGEGGGYTF,TGTGCCACTGGCGAGGGCGGCGGCTACACCTTC,NA,TRBV7-8,NA,TRBJ1-2
CATHMGGSSYNSPLHF,TGTGCCACCCATATGGGAGGAAGCTCCTATAATTCACCCCTCCACTTT,NA,TRBV19,NA,TRBJ1-6
CASSEGPGDGYTF,TGTGCCAGCAGTGAAGGGCCGGGTGACGGCTACACCTTC,NA,TRBV6-1,NA,TRBJ1-2
CASSQGSGEGSDTQYF,TGTGCCAGCAGCCAAGGCTCCGGGGAGGGGTCGGATACGCAGTATTTT,TRBD2,TRBV4-2,NA,TRBJ2-3
CASSRGQGLSLTDTQYF,TGTGCCAGCAGCCGAGGCCAGGGCCTTTCGCTCACAGATACGCAGTATTTT,NA,TRBV7-8,NA,TRBJ2-3
CASSFRRGSYEQYF,TGTGCCAGCAGCTTCCGGAGGGGCTCCTACGAGCAGTACTTC,NA,TRBV5-6,NA,TRBJ2-7
CASSRVGRGTEAFF,TGTGCCAGCAGCCGTGTGGGGAGGGGGACTGAAGCTTTCTTT,NA,TRBV3-1/TRBV3-2,NA,TRBJ1-1
CASSLNGGQETQYF,TGTGCCAGCAGCTTAAATGGGGGGCAAGAGACCCAGTACTTC,NA,TRBV7-3,few,TRBJ2-5
CASTPGAADEQFF,TGTGCCAGCACCCCTGGGGCGGCCGATGAGCAGTTCTTC,NA,TRBV7-9,NA,TRBJ2-1
CSARDTYEQYF,TGCAGTGCAAGGGACACCTACGAGCAGTACTTC,NA,TRBV20-1,once,TRBJ2-7
CASSVEGQGMEKLFF,TGTGCCAGCAGCGTAGAGGGACAGGGTATGGAAAAACTGTTTTTT,TRBD1,TRBV9,few,TRBJ1-4
CASGETANEQFF,TGTGCCAGCGGGGAGACTGCCAATGAGCAGTTCTTC,NA,TRBV2,NA,TRBJ2-1
CASSRRAGATDTQYF,TGTGCCAGCAGCCGTCGTGCGGGGGCCACAGATACGCAGTATTTT,NA,TRBV7-2,NA,TRBJ2-3